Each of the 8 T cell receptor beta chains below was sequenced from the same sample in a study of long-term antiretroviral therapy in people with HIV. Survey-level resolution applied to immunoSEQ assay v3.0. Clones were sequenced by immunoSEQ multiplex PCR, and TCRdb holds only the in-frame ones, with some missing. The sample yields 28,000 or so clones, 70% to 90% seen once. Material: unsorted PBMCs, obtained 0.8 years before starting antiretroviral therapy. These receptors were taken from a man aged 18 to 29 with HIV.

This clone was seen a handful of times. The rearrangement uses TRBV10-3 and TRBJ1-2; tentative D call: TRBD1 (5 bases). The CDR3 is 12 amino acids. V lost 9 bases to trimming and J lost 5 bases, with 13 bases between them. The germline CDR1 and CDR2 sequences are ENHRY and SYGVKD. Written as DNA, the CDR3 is TGTGCCATGCTGACGGGGGAATATGGCTACACCTTC. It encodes CAMLTGEYGYTF.

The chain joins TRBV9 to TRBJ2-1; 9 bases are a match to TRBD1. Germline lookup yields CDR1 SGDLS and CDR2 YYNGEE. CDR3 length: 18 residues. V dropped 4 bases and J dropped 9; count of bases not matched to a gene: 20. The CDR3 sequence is CASSPRAGTGTGYVEQFF. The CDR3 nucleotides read TGTGCCAGCAGCCCACGAGCCGGAACCGGGACAGGGTATGTTGAGCAGTTCTTC.

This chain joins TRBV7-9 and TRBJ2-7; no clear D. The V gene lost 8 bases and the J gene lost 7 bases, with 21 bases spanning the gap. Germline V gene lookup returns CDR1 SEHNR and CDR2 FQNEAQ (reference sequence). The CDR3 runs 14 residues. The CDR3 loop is CASSLAGYIEEQYF. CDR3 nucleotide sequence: TGTGCCAGCTCGCTCGCCGGGTACATCGAGGAGCAGTACTTC.

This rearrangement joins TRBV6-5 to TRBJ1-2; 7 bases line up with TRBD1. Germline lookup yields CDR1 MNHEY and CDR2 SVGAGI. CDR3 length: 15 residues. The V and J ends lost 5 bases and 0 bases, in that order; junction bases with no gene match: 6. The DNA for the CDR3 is TGTGCCAGCAGTGGACCGGGACAGTCTAACTATGGCTACACCTTC. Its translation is CASSGPGQSNYGYTF.

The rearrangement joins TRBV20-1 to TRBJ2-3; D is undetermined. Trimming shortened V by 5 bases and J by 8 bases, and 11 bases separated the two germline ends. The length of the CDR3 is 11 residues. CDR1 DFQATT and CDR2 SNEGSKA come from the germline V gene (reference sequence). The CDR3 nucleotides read TGCAGTGCTTTTGACACTACTACGCAGTATTTT. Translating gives CSAFDTTTQYF.

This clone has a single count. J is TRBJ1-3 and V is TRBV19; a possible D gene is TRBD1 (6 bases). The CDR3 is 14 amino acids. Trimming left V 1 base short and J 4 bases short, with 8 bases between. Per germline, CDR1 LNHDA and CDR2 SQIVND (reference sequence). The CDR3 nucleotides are TGTGCCAGTAGTATAGCAGGGGACGGAAACACCATATATTTT. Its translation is CASSIAGDGNTIYF.

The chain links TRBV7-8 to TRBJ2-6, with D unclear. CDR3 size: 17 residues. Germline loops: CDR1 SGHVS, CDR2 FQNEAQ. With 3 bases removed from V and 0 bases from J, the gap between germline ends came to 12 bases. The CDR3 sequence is CASSFGWSRSGANVLTF. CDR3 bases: TGTGCCAGCAGCTTTGGGTGGTCTCGCTCTGGGGCCAACGTCCTGACTTTC.

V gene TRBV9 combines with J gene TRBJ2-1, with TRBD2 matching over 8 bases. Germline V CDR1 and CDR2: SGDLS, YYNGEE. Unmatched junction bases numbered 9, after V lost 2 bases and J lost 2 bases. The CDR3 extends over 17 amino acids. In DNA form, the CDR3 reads TGTGCCAGCAGCGTCTCTCCGGGACTAGGGGCCTACAATGAGCAGTTCTTC. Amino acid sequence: CASSVSPGLGAYNEQFF.